A selection of T cell receptor beta chains follows, all from one sample in a study of cytomegalovirus exposure and HLA in healthy donors. Only in-frame clones appear in the TCRdb table, and some are missing; sequencing was by immunoSEQ multiplex PCR. The sample yields around 140,000 clones, about 70% seen once. The material sequenced was PBMCs. Receptors originate from a woman aged 40 to 50 in good health and CMV-seronegative. CDR3s include the opening cysteine and the closing phenylalanine or tryptophan. The D gene is left open where the match is weak. Clone size appears in some rows only: once, few, many, or a class for an expanded clone.

V,size,J,D,CDR3,DNA
TRBV5-1,-,TRBJ2-2,-,CASSVDGSTGELFF,TGCGCCAGCAGCGTTGACGGGTCCACCGGGGAGCTGTTTTTT
TRBV7-9,-,TRBJ1-1,-,CASSFTVNTEAFF,TGTGCCAGCAGCTTTACAGTGAACACTGAAGCTTTCTTT
TRBV6-5,-,TRBJ2-7,TRBD1,CASSYSAGQGAREQYF,TGTGCCAGCAGTTACTCGGCTGGGCAGGGGGCGAGGGAGCAGTACTTC
TRBV10-3,-,TRBJ2-1,TRBD1,CAISAPRGQGYNEQFF,TGTGCCATCAGTGCGCCGCGCGGACAGGGCTACAATGAGCAGTTCTTC
TRBV14,-,TRBJ1-2,-,CASSQVEGLSYGYTF,TGTGCCAGCAGCCAAGTGGAGGGATTGAGCTATGGCTACACCTTC
TRBV5-1,once,TRBJ2-3,-,CASSFIGGSTDTQYF,TGCGCCAGCAGCTTTATAGGGGGTAGCACAGATACGCAGTATTTT
TRBV5-6,few,TRBJ1-6,-,CASSVLSGGKDSPLHF,TGTGCCAGCAGCGTCCTTTCGGGGGGTAAAGATTCACCCCTCCACTTT
TRBV4-1,-,TRBJ1-4,-,CASSDPRGATNEKLFF,TGCGCCAGCAGCGATCCCCGGGGGGCGACTAATGAAAAACTGTTTTTT
TRBV27,-,TRBJ1-1,TRBD1,CASRRTGANTEAFF,TGTGCCAGCAGGCGGACAGGGGCGAACACTGAAGCTTTCTTT
TRBV4-2,-,TRBJ2-3,TRBD2,CASSQRSLAGGQGDTQYF,TGTGCCAGCAGCCAACGGTCACTAGCGGGGGGGCAGGGAGATACGCAGTATTTT
TRBV5-1,few,TRBJ2-5,TRBD2,CASSFKRGQETQYF,TGCGCCAGCAGTTTTAAGCGGGGGCAAGAGACCCAGTACTTC
TRBV7-9,-,TRBJ2-7,-,CASSLGSFYEQYF,TGTGCCAGCAGCTTGGGCTCATTCTACGAGCAGTACTTC
TRBV11-2,few,TRBJ1-1,-,CASSLYSGAAGRTEAFF,TGTGCCAGCAGCTTATATTCCGGGGCAGCGGGTCGTACTGAAGCTTTCTTT
TRBV15,-,TRBJ2-1,-,CATSPRGGEQFF,TGTGCCACCAGCCCACGGGGAGGTGAGCAGTTCTTC
TRBV18,-,TRBJ1-2,-,CASSQAPTGQNYGYTF,TGTGCCAGCTCCCAAGCCCCGACAGGACAAAACTATGGCTACACCTTC
TRBV9,-,TRBJ2-3,TRBD2,CASSVGASGARTDTQYF,TGTGCCAGCAGCGTAGGGGCTAGCGGAGCTCGCACAGATACGCAGTATTTT
TRBV28,-,TRBJ1-5,TRBD1,CASSRTGSRFRNQPQHF,TGTGCCAGCAGTCGGACAGGGAGTCGATTTCGCAATCAGCCCCAGCATTTT
TRBV28,few,TRBJ1-2,-,CASTGTNYGYTF,TGTGCCAGCACCGGGACAAACTATGGCTACACCTTC
TRBV28,-,TRBJ1-1,-,CASSSGNMNTEAFF,TGTGCCAGCAGTTCGGGGAATATGAACACTGAAGCTTTCTTT
TRBV5-4,-,TRBJ1-4,-,CASSLAQVKEKLFF,TGTGCCAGCAGCTTGGCCCAGGTCAAGGAAAAACTGTTTTTT
TRBV9,-,TRBJ2-3,TRBD1,CASSVSTGSLENTQYF,TGTGCCAGCAGCGTATCGACAGGGAGTTTAGAGAATACGCAGTATTTT
TRBV9,-,TRBJ2-3,TRBD1,CASSVQTGGWDTQYF,TGTGCCAGCAGCGTACAGACAGGGGGCTGGGATACGCAGTATTTT
TRBV5-6,-,TRBJ2-3,-,CASSLRIGGGTDTQYF,TGTGCCAGCAGCTTGAGAATCGGAGGTGGGACAGATACGCAGTATTTT
TRBV5-6,-,TRBJ2-2,-,CASSPRGGELFF,TGTGCCAGCAGCCCCCGGGGCGGGGAGCTGTTTTTT
TRBV7-9,few,TRBJ2-5,TRBD1,CAARTGGAGETQYF,TGTGCCGCCAGAACAGGGGGCGCCGGAGAGACCCAGTACTTC
TRBV27,-,TRBJ2-7,-,CASSLIGGPYEQYF,TGTGCCAGCAGTTTAATAGGGGGTCCCTACGAGCAGTACTTC
TRBV28,few,TRBJ1-6,-,CASSWDFGSSYNSPLHF,TGTGCCAGCAGCTGGGACTTTGGAAGCTCCTATAATTCACCCCTCCACTTT
TRBV9,-,TRBJ1-2,-,CASSPRTLPTGTYGYTF,TGTGCCAGCAGCCCGAGAACCCTACCGACAGGAACCTATGGCTACACCTTC
TRBV5-1,-,TRBJ1-1,TRBD1,CASSGTGGNTEAFF,TGCGCCAGCTCCGGGACAGGGGGTAACACTGAAGCTTTCTTT
TRBV18,-,TRBJ2-1,TRBD1,CASSRDRDDEQFF,TGTGCCAGCTCACGCGACAGGGATGATGAGCAGTTCTTC
TRBV2,few,TRBJ2-3,-,CASSRRGPTDTQYF,TGTGCCAGCAGTAGGCGGGGGCCCACAGATACGCAGTATTTT
TRBV2,few,TRBJ2-7,TRBD1,CATEGQSYEQYF,TGTGCCACCGAGGGACAGAGCTACGAGCAGTACTTC
TRBV4-1,-,TRBJ1-1,-,CASSQDPPSRVANTEAFF,TGCGCCAGCAGCCAAGATCCTCCAAGCAGGGTAGCTAACACTGAAGCTTTCTTT
TRBV6-6,-,TRBJ2-4,TRBD2,CASSYGLADIQYF,TGTGCCAGCAGTTACGGGCTAGCGGACATTCAGTACTTC
TRBV28,-,TRBJ1-5,-,CASALGQERNQPQHF,TGTGCCAGCGCGCTGGGACAAGAACGCAATCAGCCCCAGCATTTT
TRBV10-1,-,TRBJ1-1,TRBD1,CASRETGGTEAFF,TGCGCCAGCAGAGAAACAGGGGGGACTGAAGCTTTCTTT
TRBV30,-,TRBJ1-3,TRBD1,CAWSEDRDPLWNTIYF,TGTGCCTGGAGCGAAGACAGGGACCCTTTATGGAACACCATATATTTT
TRBV7-2,few,TRBJ1-5,TRBD1,CASSLVATGGAGQPQHF,TGTGCCAGCAGCTTAGTCGCGACAGGGGGCGCGGGCCAGCCCCAGCATTTT
TRBV30,-,TRBJ1-1,-,CAGRELNTEAFF,TGTGCCGGCAGGGAATTGAACACTGAAGCTTTCTTT
TRBV15,-,TRBJ2-7,TRBD2,CATSRGEGLDYEQYF,TGTGCCACCAGCAGAGGGGAGGGTCTCGACTACGAGCAGTACTTC
TRBV29-1,-,TRBJ2-7,TRBD1,CSVGWGTVIYEQYF,TGCAGCGTTGGGTGGGGGACAGTTATCTACGAGCAGTACTTC
TRBV11-2,-,TRBJ1-5,-,CASSLQGSNQPQHF,TGTGCCAGCAGCTTACAGGGCAGCAATCAGCCCCAGCATTTT
TRBV25-1,-,TRBJ1-2,-,CASSPSQGILAYTF,TGTGCCAGCAGCCCCTCGCAGGGAATATTAGCCTACACCTTC
TRBV19,once,TRBJ1-1,-,CASSLNRAAFF,TGTGCCAGTAGTCTAAACAGGGCGGCTTTCTTT
TRBV2,-,TRBJ1-5,TRBD1,CASSPGTGVRSGNQPQHF,TGTGCCAGCAGCCCCGGGACAGGGGTACGATCCGGCAATCAGCCCCAGCATTTT
TRBV5-1,-,TRBJ2-7,-,CASSLGVSPHEQYF,TGCGCCAGCAGCTTGGGGGTTAGCCCTCACGAGCAGTACTTC
TRBV28,-,TRBJ1-1,TRBD1,CASRNRGTGTEAFF,TGTGCCAGCAGAAACAGGGGGACGGGCACTGAAGCTTTCTTT
TRBV5-1,few,TRBJ2-5,-,CASSSLRGARETQYF,TGCGCCAGCAGCTCGCTACGAGGAGCCCGGGAGACCCAGTACTTC
TRBV2,few,TRBJ2-1,TRBD2,CASSEAATSGNEQFF,TGTGCCAGCAGTGAAGCGGCTACTAGCGGCAATGAGCAGTTCTTC